Below, 23 T cell receptor beta chains from the same sample are listed, as sequenced in a study of blood T cell repertoires in COVID-19 (TCRdb year 2020). The receptor library was made with the immunoSEQ multiplex PCR assay. TCRdb re-hosts the immuneACCESS table, in-frame sequences only. Its copies lack some clones; in the studies checked, an unresolved V gene accounts for under half of them, and the cause for the rest is not known. This sample comprises approximately 130,000 clones, roughly 69% of them detected only once. Of the sample, 2% to 2.5% falls within the top ten clones. The sample consisted of peripheral blood. The receptors originated from a woman in her 70s with acute or convalescent COVID-19.

This clone has a single count. This rearrangement joins TRBV28 to TRBJ2-2; the match to TRBD2 covers 9 bases. Germline CDR1 and CDR2: MDHEN and SYDVKM. J gave up 6 bases and V 3 bases, and 5 bases lay outside the gene matches. The CDR3 is made up of 15 amino acids. The CDR3 DNA reads TGTGCCAGCAGTTTGTTAGCGGGAGTGGCCGGGGAGCTGTTTTTT. Amino acids: CASSLLAGVAGELFF.

V usage is TRBV5-4 and J usage is TRBJ2-5; TRBD2 might be the D (6 bases). CDR3 size: 16 residues. Germline loops: CDR1 SGHNT, CDR2 YYREEE (reference sequence). V was pared by 4 bases and J by 5 bases, with 21 bases between. The DNA of the CDR3 is TGTGCCAGCAGCCCGATTGGGGGGTCGAGTCCGGAGACCCAGTACTTC. Translating gives CASSPIGGSSPETQYF.

This chain connects TRBV18 to TRBJ2-2; the D gene is possibly TRBD1 (5 bases). The CDR3 contains 14 residues. The V gene's germline CDR1 is KGHSH and CDR2 LQKENI. Deletions cut 5 bases from V and 3 bases from J, with 10 bases between. The CDR3 here is CASSSREDTGELFF. The CDR3 DNA is TGTGCCAGCTCAAGCAGGGAAGACACCGGGGAGCTGTTTTTT.

The sample holds one count of this clone. V usage is TRBV30 and J usage is TRBJ2-2; possible D gene TRBD1, 5 bases. The germline V gene has CDR1 GTSNPN and CDR2 SVGIG (reference sequence). Trimming pared 0 bases from V and 4 bases from J, leaving 12 bases between. There are 15 residues in the CDR3. CDR3 bases: TGTGCCTGGAGTGTTGGACAAGTTAGCACCGGGGAGCTGTTTTTT. Translated: CAWSVGQVSTGELFF.

The rearrangement joins TRBV3-1 (or the pseudogene TRBV3-2) to TRBJ2-5; 7 bases agree with TRBD1. Germline CDR1 reads LGHDT; CDR2 reads YNNKEL (reference sequence). The CDR3 is made up of 16 amino acids. V was pared by 1 base and J by 5 bases, with 10 bases of the junction left unmatched. DNA of the CDR3: TGTGCCAGCAGCCAAGCTGAGACAGGGCGCTGGGAGACCCAGTACTTC. It translates to CASSQAETGRWETQYF.

The gene calls are TRBV28 and TRBJ1-2; D not resolved. CDR1 MDHEN and CDR2 SYDVKM come from the germline V gene. Trimming left V 3 bases short and J 4 bases short, with 15 bases between. CDR3 length: 15 amino acids. CDR3 DNA: TGTGCCAGCAGTTTTTACAGTTCAAGCTCCTATGGCTACACCTTC. This sequence encodes CASSFYSSSSYGYTF.

The rearrangement links TRBV15 to TRBJ1-5; 7 nucleotides match TRBD1. CDR1 and CDR2 from the germline V gene are LNHNV and YYDKDF (reference sequence). The V gene end was trimmed by 5 bases and the J gene end by 1 base; junction bases not matched to a gene: 11. The CDR3 is 17 amino acids. As DNA, the CDR3 is TGTGCCACCAGCCGAAATACAGGGGCGATAAGCAATCAGCCCCAGCATTTT. Its translation: CATSRNTGAISNQPQHF. Variable domain in full (rest from reference TRBV15 and TRBJ1-5): DAMVIQNPRYQVTQFGKPVTLSCSQTLNHNVMYWYQQKSSQAPKLLFHYYDKDFNNEADTPDNFQSRRPNTSFCFLDIRSPGLGDTAMYLCATSRNTGAISNQPQHFGDGTRLSIL.

This clone was detected once. The chain joins TRBV7-2 to TRBJ1-1; TRBD1 agrees at 7 bases. Germline loops: CDR1 SGHTA, CDR2 FQGNSA. The CDR3 length is 14 residues. Trimming at V came to 4 bases and at J to 5 bases, leaving 7 bases not matched to a gene. The CDR3 region has the DNA TGTGCCAGCAGCTCCGCAGGGGGACCGACTGAAGCTTTCTTT. The encoded protein is CASSSAGGPTEAFF.

The CDR3 loop is CASSLDRGDVGNGYTF. CDR3 coding DNA: TGTGCCAGCAGTTTAGACAGGGGAGACGTCGGAAATGGCTACACCTTC. The chain employs TRBV18 and TRBJ1-2; the match to TRBD1 covers 8 bases. The germline V gene encodes CDR1 KGHSH and CDR2 LQKENI. The CDR3 is 16 residues long. The V and J ends lost 8 bases and 6 bases, in that order; junction bases with no gene match: 17. Full variable domain (remainder filled in from reference TRBV18 and TRBJ1-2): NAGVMQNPRHLVRRRGQEARLRCSPMKGHSHVYWYRQLPEEGLKFMVYLQKENIIDESGMPKERFSAEFPKEGPSILRIQQVVRGDSAAYFCASSLDRGDVGNGYTFGSGTRLTVV.

The rearrangement links TRBV9 to TRBJ1-4; 8 nucleotides match TRBD1. The CDR3 is 14 residues long. Germline lookup yields CDR1 SGDLS and CDR2 YYNGEE. Losses at the gene ends were 3 bases for V and 5 bases for J; bases not matched to a gene: 3. CDR3 DNA: TGTGCCAGCAGCGGGACAGGGTGGAATGAAAAACTGTTTTTT. Translated, it gives CASSGTGWNEKLFF.

V usage is TRBV30 and J usage is TRBJ1-2; no clear D. V was shortened by 0 bases and J by 8 bases, with 13 bases between the two germline ends. The CDR3 sequence is 13 residues long. Germline loops: CDR1 GTSNPN, CDR2 SVGIG (reference sequence). This CDR3 reads CAWSVASSGGYTF. The CDR3 DNA follows: TGTGCCTGGAGTGTAGCCAGCAGCGGCGGCTACACCTTC.

The CDR3 is CASRGGGYGYTF. CDR3 DNA: TGTGCCAGCAGAGGGGGCGGCTATGGCTACACCTTC. V usage is TRBV28 and J usage is TRBJ1-2; 7 bases fit TRBD1. The junction had 2 bases not matched to a gene; V was cut back by 6 bases and J by 4 bases. Germline CDR1 MDHEN, CDR2 SYDVKM. This CDR3 contains 12 residues.

This chain uses TRBV3-1 (or the pseudogene TRBV3-2) with TRBJ2-1; 8 bases agree with TRBD1. Germline V gives CDR1 LGHDT, CDR2 YNNKEL (reference sequence). The trim removed 1 base at V and 5 bases at J, leaving 7 bases unmatched. The CDR3 covers 16 residues. The CDR3 DNA reads TGTGCCAGCAGCCAAGGTCGACAGGGGACGAACAATGAGCAGTTCTTC. This gives the protein CASSQGRQGTNNEQFF.

The rearrangement uses TRBV3-1 (or the pseudogene TRBV3-2) and TRBJ2-7, with 8 bases fitting TRBD2. The CDR3 consists of 19 residues. Unmatched junction bases numbered 14, after V lost 1 base and J lost 0 bases. The germline V gene encodes CDR1 LGHDT and CDR2 YNNKEL (reference sequence). CDR3 region: CASSQGMRYSGESSYEQYF. The CDR3 bases are TGTGCCAGCAGCCAAGGTATGAGGTATAGCGGGGAGAGCTCCTACGAGCAGTACTTC.

This clone has just a few counts. The V call is TRBV29-1, the J call TRBJ1-1; a weak D match, TRBD1 (5 bases). V dropped 1 base and J dropped 2 bases, with 8 bases sitting between them. The CDR3 loop spans 13 amino acids. CDR1 is SQVTM and CDR2 is ANQGSEA in the germline V gene. Here the CDR3 reads CSVEVGGNTEAFF. As DNA, the CDR3 is TGCAGCGTTGAAGTCGGGGGTAACACTGAAGCTTTCTTT. The whole variable domain, filled in from reference TRBV29-1 and TRBJ1-1, reads SAVISQKPSRDICQRGTSLTIQCQVDSQVTMMFWYRQQPGQSLTLIATANQGSEATYESGFVIDKFPISRPNLTFSTLTVSNMSPEDSSIYLCSVEVGGNTEAFFGQGTRLTVV.

The chain is built from TRBV19 and TRBJ2-1, with D possibly matching TRBD1 (5 bases). The CDR3 has 18 amino acids. Trimming took 5 bases from V and 0 from J, leaving 20 bases between them. The V gene's germline CDR1 is LNHDA and CDR2 SQIVND (reference sequence). CDR3 sequence (DNA): TGTGCCAGTAGTTGGGTTCTAGGGGATCTGAGCTCCTACAATGAGCAGTTCTTC. Encoded protein: CASSWVLGDLSSYNEQFF.

The CDR3 sequence: CASSASSLGSNQPQHF. CDR3 DNA: TGTGCCAGTAGTGCCAGCTCTCTCGGGAGCAATCAGCCCCAGCATTTT. This chain links TRBV19 with TRBJ1-5; D not certain. CDR1 is LNHDA and CDR2 is SQIVND in the germline V gene (reference sequence). The V end was cut by 5 bases, the J end by 1 base, with 15 bases between. The CDR3 spans 16 residues.

The chain recombines TRBV13 with TRBJ2-2; possibly TRBD1 for D (6 bases). The CDR3 loop spans 15 amino acids. Trimming took off 0 bases at V and 5 bases at J, with 10 bases between the two ends. From germline, CDR1 is PRHDT and CDR2 FYEKMQ (reference sequence). The CDR3 nucleotides read TGTGCCAGCAGCTTAGGGGGGGCGAGGACCGGGGAGCTGTTTTTT. It encodes CASSLGGARTGELFF. The full variable domain, its missing parts supplied by reference TRBV13 and TRBJ2-2, is AAGVIQSPRHLIKEKRETATLKCYPIPRHDTVYWYQQGPGQDPQFLISFYEKMQSDKGSIPDRFSAQQFSDYHSELNMSSLELGDSALYFCASSLGGARTGELFFGEGSRLTVL.

DNA for the CDR3: TGTGCCAGCAGCCAAGGACTAGCGGGGGCCCGTGGCGAGACCCAGTACTTC. Amino acid sequence: CASSQGLAGARGETQYF. J is TRBJ2-5 and V is TRBV3-1 (or the pseudogene TRBV3-2), with 12 bases that match TRBD2. From germline, CDR1 is LGHDT and CDR2 YNNKEL (reference sequence). Trimming removed 1 base from V and 5 bases from J; junction bases left unmatched: 8. This CDR3 has 17 amino acids.

The V and J genes are TRBV18 and TRBJ2-2; a possible D gene is TRBD1 (5 bases). In germline, CDR1 is KGHSH, CDR2 LQKENI. V lost 2 bases and J 0 bases, leaving 10 bases between the germline ends. The CDR3 is 16 amino acids. DNA of the CDR3: TGTGCCAGCTCACCAAGGGGAACCCCGAACACCGGGGAGCTGTTTTTT. It codes for CASSPRGTPNTGELFF.

The chain joins TRBV28 to TRBJ2-2, with a possible D match to TRBD2 (5 bases). CDR1 and CDR2 from the germline V gene are MDHEN and SYDVKM. The CDR3 has 15 residues. The germline V and J ends were trimmed by 1 base and 5 bases, with 11 bases remaining between them. CDR3 region: CASSLSRARTGELFF. Here the CDR3 DNA reads TGTGCCAGCAGTTTATCGCGGGCCCGGACCGGGGAGCTGTTTTTT.

This rearrangement joins TRBV6-4 to TRBJ1-2; D possibly corresponds to TRBD1 (6 bases). This CDR3 contains 12 residues. Trimming pared 10 bases from V and 5 bases from J, leaving 14 bases between. Germline V gives CDR1 MRHNA, CDR2 SNTAGT. The CDR3 bases are TGTGCCAAGGGGGGGAAAGAATATGGCTACACCTTC. Translation gives CAKGGKEYGYTF.

The CDR3 loop reads CASSFSGVTEAFF. The CDR3 DNA reads TGTGCCAGCAGCTTTTCAGGGGTAACTGAAGCTTTCTTT. The rearrangement joins TRBV5-4 to TRBJ1-1; D is perhaps TRBD1 (6 bases). V was cut by 2 bases and J by 5 bases, with 10 bases left in between. From germline, CDR1 is SGHNT and CDR2 YYREEE (reference sequence). CDR3 length: 13 amino acids.